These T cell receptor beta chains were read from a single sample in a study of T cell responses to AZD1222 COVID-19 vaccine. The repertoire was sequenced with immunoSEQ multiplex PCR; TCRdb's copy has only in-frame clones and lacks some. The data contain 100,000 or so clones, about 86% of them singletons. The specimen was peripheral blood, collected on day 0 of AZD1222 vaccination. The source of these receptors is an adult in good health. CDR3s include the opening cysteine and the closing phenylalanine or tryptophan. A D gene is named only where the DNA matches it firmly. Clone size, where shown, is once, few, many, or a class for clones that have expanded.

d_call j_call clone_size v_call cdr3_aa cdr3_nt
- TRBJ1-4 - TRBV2 CASSRGSSTNEKLFF TGTGCCAGCAGCCGCGGGAGTTCGACTAATGAAAAACTGTTTTTT
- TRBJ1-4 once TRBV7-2 CASSFIGFEKLFF TGTGCCAGCAGCTTTATAGGTTTTGAAAAACTGTTTTTT
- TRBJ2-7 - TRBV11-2 CASSPRNRSRYEQYF TGTGCCAGCAGCCCCCGCAACCGGAGTCGCTACGAGCAGTACTTC
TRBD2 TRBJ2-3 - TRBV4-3 CASSQDLGLGSDTQYF TGCGCCAGCAGCCAAGATCTGGGACTAGGGTCAGATACGCAGTATTTT
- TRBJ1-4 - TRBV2 CASRRGIDEKLFF TGTGCCAGCAGGAGGGGTATCGATGAAAAACTGTTTTTT
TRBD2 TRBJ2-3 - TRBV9 CASSVPGGGRRDTQYF TGTGCCAGCAGCGTCCCTGGAGGCGGGAGACGAGATACGCAGTATTTT
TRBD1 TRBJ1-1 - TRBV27 CASSRDRGWGGTEAFF TGTGCCAGCAGCCGGGACAGGGGTTGGGGAGGCACTGAAGCTTTCTTT
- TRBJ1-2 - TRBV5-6 CASSLDTSNYGYTF TGTGCCAGCAGCCTTGACACGTCTAACTATGGCTACACCTTC
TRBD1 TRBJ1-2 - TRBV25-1 CASSDRQGVYGYTF TGTGCCAGCAGTGACCGACAGGGGGTCTATGGCTACACCTTC
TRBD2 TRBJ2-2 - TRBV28 CASSLGGLGAGVDTGELFF TGTGCCAGCAGTTTAGGCGGCTTGGGAGCGGGAGTCGACACCGGGGAGCTGTTTTTT
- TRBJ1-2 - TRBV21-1 CASSTQKDQGRNYGYTF TGTGCCAGCAGCACCCAAAAGGACCAGGGAAGGAACTATGGCTACACCTTC
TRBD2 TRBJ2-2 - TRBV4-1 CASSQDRRRETSARDTGELFF TGCGCCAGCAGCCAAGATCGGAGGAGGGAAACTAGCGCCAGGGACACCGGGGAGCTGTTTTTT
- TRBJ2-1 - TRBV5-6 CASREGDFNYNEQFF TGTGCCAGCAGGGAAGGCGACTTTAACTACAATGAGCAGTTCTTC
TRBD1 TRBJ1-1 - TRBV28 CASGTGTSDTEAFF TGTGCCAGCGGGACAGGCACGTCGGACACTGAAGCTTTCTTT
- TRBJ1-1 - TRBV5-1 CASRRDSTSTEAFF TGCGCCAGCAGGCGCGACTCAACCAGCACTGAAGCTTTCTTT
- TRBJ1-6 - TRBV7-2 CASSGRQDSPLHF TGTGCCAGCAGCGGCCGACAGGATTCACCCCTCCACTTT
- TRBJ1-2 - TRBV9 CASSARGTGGYTF TGTGCCAGCAGCGCGCGGGGGACCGGGGGCTACACCTTC
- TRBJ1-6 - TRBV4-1 CASSQDGALGSPLHF TGCGCCAGCAGCCAAGATGGGGCCTTAGGTTCACCCCTCCACTTT
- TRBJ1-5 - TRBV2 CASSEVSRNQPQHF TGTGCCAGCAGTGAAGTCAGCAGGAATCAGCCCCAGCATTTT
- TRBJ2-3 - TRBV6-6 CASTQGGGSDTQYF TGTGCCAGCACCCAGGGGGGGGGCAGCGATACGCAGTATTTT
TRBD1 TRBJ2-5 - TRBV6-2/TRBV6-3 CASSPRGKEYQETQYF TGTGCCAGCAGTCCCAGGGGGAAAGAGTACCAAGAGACCCAGTACTTC
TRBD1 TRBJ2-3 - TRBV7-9 CASRTGGGTDTQYF TGTGCCAGCAGGACAGGGGGGGGCACAGATACGCAGTATTTT
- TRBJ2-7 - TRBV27 CASSLSRGGYEQYF TGTGCCAGCAGTTTATCCAGGGGAGGCTACGAGCAGTACTTC
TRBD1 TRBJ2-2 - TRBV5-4 CASSLGQGATGELFF TGTGCCAGCAGCCTCGGACAGGGGGCGACCGGGGAGCTGTTTTTT
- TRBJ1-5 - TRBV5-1 CASSLDDPNQPQHF TGCGCCAGCAGCTTGGACGACCCCAATCAGCCCCAGCATTTT
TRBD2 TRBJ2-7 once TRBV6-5 CASSYGSSGSYEQYF TGTGCCAGCAGTTACGGGTCTAGCGGATCCTACGAGCAGTACTTC
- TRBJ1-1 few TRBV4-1 CASSQDGDRFLNTEAFF TGCGCCAGCAGCCAAGATGGAGACAGGTTTTTGAACACTGAAGCTTTCTTT
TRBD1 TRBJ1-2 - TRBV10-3 CAISEAGTGLGYTF TGTGCCATCAGTGAGGCTGGGACAGGGTTGGGCTACACCTTC
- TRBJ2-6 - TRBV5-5 CASSLVGSGANVLTF TGTGCCAGCAGCTTGGTAGGATCTGGGGCCAACGTCCTGACTTTC
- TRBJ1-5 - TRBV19 CASSPDSRNQPQHF TGTGCCAGTAGTCCGGACAGCCGCAATCAGCCCCAGCATTTT
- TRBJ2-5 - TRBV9 CASSVDETQYF TGTGCCAGCAGCGTAGATGAGACCCAGTACTTC
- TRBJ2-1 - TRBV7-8 CASSSGPQVLYNEQFF TGTGCCAGCAGCTCAGGACCTCAAGTCCTATACAATGAGCAGTTCTTC
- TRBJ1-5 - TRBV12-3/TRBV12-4 CASSLSTQPQHF TGTGCCAGCAGTTTATCTACACAGCCCCAGCATTTT
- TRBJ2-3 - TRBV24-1 CATSDRSTDTQYF TGTGCCACCAGTGACCGAAGCACAGATACGCAGTATTTT
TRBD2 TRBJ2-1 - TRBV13 CASSPPPGLAGDEQFF TGTGCCAGCAGCCCACCTCCGGGACTAGCGGGGGATGAGCAGTTCTTC
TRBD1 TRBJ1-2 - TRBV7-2 CASSILRDSYGYTF TGTGCCAGCAGCATACTCCGGGACAGTTATGGCTACACCTTC
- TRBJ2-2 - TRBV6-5 CASSYVSGAGELFF TGTGCCAGCAGTTATGTGTCGGGAGCCGGGGAGTTGTTTTTT
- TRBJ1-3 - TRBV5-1 CASSFLNTIYF TGCGCCAGCAGCTTCCTGAACACCATATATTTT
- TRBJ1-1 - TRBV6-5 CASSSRWSEAFF TGTGCCAGCAGTTCCCGTTGGTCTGAAGCTTTCTTT
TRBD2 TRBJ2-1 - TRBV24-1 CATSDPRLAGGEQFF TGTGCCACCAGTGACCCGAGACTAGCGGGAGGCGAGCAGTTCTTC
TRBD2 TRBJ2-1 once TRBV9 CASSVGTSGHNEQFF TGTGCCAGCAGCGTAGGGACTAGCGGGCATAATGAGCAGTTCTTC
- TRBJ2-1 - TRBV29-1 CSASGLGPNEQFF TGCAGCGCGAGCGGACTCGGACCCAATGAGCAGTTCTTC
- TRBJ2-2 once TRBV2 CANPLPGELFF TGTGCCAACCCCCTGCCCGGGGAGCTGTTTTTT
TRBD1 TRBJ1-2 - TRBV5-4 CASSPGQGGYGYTF TGTGCCAGCAGCCCCGGACAGGGCGGTTATGGCTACACCTTC
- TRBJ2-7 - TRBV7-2 CASSSDWAYEQYF TGTGCCAGCAGCTCCGATTGGGCCTACGAGCAGTACTTC
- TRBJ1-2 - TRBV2 CASRPGDYYGYTF TGTGCCAGCAGGCCAGGGGATTATTACGGCTACACCTTC
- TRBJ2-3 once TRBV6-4 CASSDRASSTDTQYF TGTGCCAGCAGTGACAGGGCTAGCAGCACAGATACGCAGTATTTT
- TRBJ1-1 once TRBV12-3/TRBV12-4 CASSFRVNTEAFF TGTGCCAGCAGTTTCAGGGTGAACACTGAAGCTTTCTTT
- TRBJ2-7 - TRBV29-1 CSVAGLRPGEQYF TGCAGCGTTGCAGGGCTAAGACCTGGGGAGCAGTACTTC
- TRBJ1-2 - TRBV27 CASSLTGAEYGYTF TGTGCCAGCAGTTTGACGGGGGCAGAGTATGGCTACACCTTC
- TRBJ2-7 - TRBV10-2 CASSGQASSYEQYF TGCGCCAGCAGTGGCCAGGCAAGCTCCTACGAGCAGTACTTC
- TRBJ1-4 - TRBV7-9 CASSDPRGTNEKLFF TGTGCCAGCAGCGACCCCAGGGGAACTAATGAAAAACTGTTTTTT
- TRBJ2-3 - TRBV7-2 CASSPFSGGNTDTQYF TGTGCCAGCAGTCCATTTAGCGGCGGGAACACAGATACGCAGTATTTT
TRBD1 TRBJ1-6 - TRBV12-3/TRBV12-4 CASSPGGSSPLHF TGTGCCAGCAGTCCAGGGGGCAGTTCACCCCTCCACTTT